This T cell receptor (beta chain) emerged from a study of human T cells and chemical hapten exposure. Study information: Predominantly women, the patients had alopecia areata, totalis or universalis.

In the original processing: Counts of TCRs in each sample centred on a median of around 92,000 and extended from roughly 25,000 to 750,000. TCRdb re-called the RACE reads with MiXCR, one entry per CDR3 protein. The V and J calls come from TCRdb's annotation, not from the publication. The repertoire holds approximately 370,000 distinct CDR3 sequences, around 5% seen once, with around 8.8% in the top ten. This clonotype was counted many times. CDR3 length: 17 amino acids. Germline V gives CDR1 MNHEY, CDR2 SVGEGT. Trimming pared 4 bases from V and 1 base from J, leaving 17 bases between. Time point: pre-sensitization, week 0. The treatment denotes: therapeutic diphenylcyclopropenone sensitization with weekly scalp DPC. Blood sampling occurred before each patch-test application. Extraction yielded total RNA from whole blood (unfractionated).

Sequencing was performed on whole blood, taken in connection with sensitization to the hapten diphenylcyclopropenone (DPC). This sequence was found in a woman aged 18-30 years with alopecia areata. Some clones in this sample may be carry-over from other donors' samples. The J gene is TRBJ2-1, the V gene TRBV6-2 or TRBV6-3; no definite D call. The CDR3 spells CASSSPTWLGSYNEQFF. CDR3 coding DNA: TGTGCCAGCAGTTCCCCCACTTGGCTCGGTTCCTACAATGAGCAGTTCTTC.